The 26 T cell receptor beta chains below were found in one sample sequenced in a study of T cell repertoires in cytomegalovirus infection. These receptors are not linked to any known antigen. Each CDR3 protein gets one entry after TCRdb re-called the reads with MiXCR. Of about 920,000 distinct CDR3 sequences listed, approximately 31% were seen once; the top ten hold around 15%. This specimen was cultured CD8+ T cells from PBMCs, taken from culture after CMV antigen stimulation. The source is a human donor in good health (CMV status not recorded). Some clones in this sample may be carry-over from other donors' samples.

This sequence joins TRBV4-3 and TRBJ1-4, with TRBD1 matching 9 bases. The trim removed 5 bases at V and 5 bases at J, leaving 9 bases unmatched. The V gene's germline CDR1 is LGHNA and CDR2 YSLEER. The CDR3 has 16 amino acids. For the CDR3, the DNA is TGCGCCAGCAGCGAGAACAGGGGGCAAAGGAATGAAAAACTGTTTTTT. Its protein product is CASSENRGQRNEKLFF.

Regarding this clonotype: An end of the junction differs from the germline gene, which may be a read error. The chain couples TRBV7-2 to TRBJ1-4, with D perhaps TRBD1 (5 bases). The CDR3 totals 15 residues. Germline-derived CDR1 and CDR2 are SGHTA and FQGNSA. The CDR3, as DNA: TGTGTCAGCAGCTTTTCGACAGAGTCGAATGAAAAACTGTTTTTT. This codes for CVSSFSTESNEKLFF. Drawing the rest from reference TRBV7-2 and TRBJ1-4, the complete variable domain is GAGVSQSPSNKVTEKGKDVELRCDPISGHTALYWYRQSLGQGLEFLIYFQGNSAPDKSGLPSDRFSAERTGGSVSTLTIQRTQQEDSAVYLCVSSFSTESNEKLFFGSGTQLSVL.

This clonotype was counted only a few times. The chain is built from TRBV6-1 and TRBJ2-5; D possibly corresponds to TRBD1 (5 bases). V was clipped by 3 bases and J by 6 bases, with 11 bases between them. Germline CDR1 is MNHNS and CDR2 is SASEGT. CDR3 length: 13 amino acids. CDR3 in amino acids: CASSEGLKKTQYF. The CDR3 bases are TGTGCCAGCAGTGAGGGGCTGAAAAAGACCCAGTACTTC.

This clonotype was picked up a small number of times. This chain links TRBV11-3 with TRBJ2-1; TRBD2 is a possible D gene (5 bases). Germline-derived CDR1 and CDR2 are SGHNT and YENEEA. CDR3 size: 14 residues. Trimming removed 5 bases from V and 5 bases from J, with 13 bases in between. The CDR3: CASSLGLLHNEQFF. For the CDR3, the DNA is TGTGCCAGCAGCCTAGGACTTCTACACAATGAGCAGTTCTTC.

Note on this clonotype: A much larger clonotype is one base distant, so this may be a read error. The chain links TRBV7-3 to TRBJ2-7, with 8 bases aligning to TRBD1. Germline CDR1 reads SGHTA; CDR2 reads FQGTGA. CDR3 length equals 16 residues. V gave up 7 bases and J gave up 2 bases; unmatched junction bases: 13. CDR3 sequence: CASTQTLWTGTYEQYV. CDR3 sequence (DNA): TGTGCCAGCACCCAGACCCTGTGGACAGGGACCTACGAGCAGTACGTC.

The genes are TRBV10-3 and TRBJ2-7, with D maybe TRBD1 (7 bases). Trimming removed 4 bases from V and 2 bases from J, with 21 bases in between. The CDR3 loop spans 17 amino acids. Germline values: CDR1 ENHRY, CDR2 SYGVKD. The CDR3 bases are TGTGCCATCAGTGTCTCCAGGGGGGCGAGCACCACCTACGAGCAGTACTTC. This codes for CAISVSRGASTTYEQYF.

The V gene is TRBV25-1, the J gene TRBJ2-1; possibly TRBD1 or TRBD2 for D (6 bases each). The V gene's germline CDR1 is MGHDK and CDR2 SYGVNS. V was clipped by 1 base and J by 8 bases, with 12 bases between them. The CDR3 contains 14 residues. The CDR3 here is CASSELGGFDEQFF. The CDR3 bases are TGTGCCAGCAGTGAATTAGGGGGGTTCGATGAGCAGTTCTTC.

This clonotype was picked up a small number of times. V is TRBV7-6 and J is TRBJ2-1, with 9 bases identical to TRBD1. The germline V gene has CDR1 SGHVS and CDR2 FNYEAQ. V lost 6 bases to trimming and J lost 5 bases; unmatched junction nucleotides: 5. The CDR3 is made up of 14 amino acids. The CDR3 sequence: CASRFRTGDNEQFF. Here the CDR3 DNA reads TGTGCCAGCAGGTTCCGGACAGGGGACAATGAGCAGTTCTTC.

The chain has TRBV24-1 and TRBJ2-1; D gene ambiguous. The CDR3 is made up of 16 amino acids. V lost 3 bases, J lost 3 bases, and 14 bases lay in between. CDR1 is KGHDR and CDR2 is SFDVKD in the germline V gene. In DNA, the CDR3 is TGTGCCACCAGTGATCCCTTCCGAGTGGACTACAATGAGCAGTTCTTC. It encodes CATSDPFRVDYNEQFF.

Turning to this clonotype: At one end, the junction sequence differs from germline, possibly due to a read error. The rearrangement links TRBV6-6 to TRBJ2-1; TRBD2 matches 7 bases. Germline CDR1 MNHNY, CDR2 SVGAGI (reference sequence). This CDR3 is 16 amino acids long. The CDR3 DNA is TGTGCCAGTAGTTATCATCCGGGGGGAAACTACAATGAGCAGTTCTTC. Residues: CASSYHPGGNYNEQFF.

The rearrangement joins TRBV6-1 to TRBJ1-4; D gene unclear. The CDR3 extends over 14 amino acids. From germline, CDR1 is MNHNS and CDR2 SASEGT. V lost 2 bases to trimming and J lost 0 bases, with 4 bases between them. In nucleotides, the CDR3 is TGTGCCAGCAGTGAATCTTCAACTAATGAAAAACTGTTTTTT. Protein: CASSESSTNEKLFF.

A few counts support this clonotype. The V and J genes are TRBV4-1 and TRBJ1-6, with D uncertain. This CDR3 contains 18 residues. Trimming took 0 bases from V and 0 from J, leaving 12 bases between them. Germline lookup yields CDR1 MGHRA and CDR2 YSYEKL. This CDR3 is CASSQDRKESSYNSPLHF. CDR3 sequence (DNA): TGCGCCAGCAGCCAAGATCGGAAGGAGAGCTCCTATAATTCACCCCTCCACTTT.

This clonotype came up many times. The chain joins TRBV7-8 to TRBJ2-5; the D is unclear. The CDR3 has 16 residues. V lost 5 bases and J lost 0, with 16 bases in between. The germline V gene has CDR1 SGHVS and CDR2 FQNEAQ. This CDR3 is CASSRYVDAYQETQYF. As DNA, the CDR3 is TGTGCCAGCAGCCGATATGTTGACGCGTACCAAGAGACCCAGTACTTC. Complete variable domain (other parts from reference TRBV7-8 and TRBJ2-5): GAGVSQSPRYKVAKRGQDVALRCDPISGHVSLFWYQQALGQGPEFLTYFQNEAQLDKSGLPSDRFFAERPEGSVSTLKIQRTQQEDSAVYLCASSRYVDAYQETQYFGPGTRLLVL.

J is TRBJ1-5 and V is TRBV6-5; no clear D gene. V lost 4 bases to trimming and J lost 9 bases, with 16 bases between them. Germline assignment: CDR1 MNHEY and CDR2 SVGAGI. The CDR3 loop spans 14 amino acids. CDR3 loop: CASSSDRAGSPQHF. The DNA for the CDR3 is TGTGCCAGCAGTTCCGATAGGGCCGGTTCGCCCCAGCATTTT.

This clonotype was recorded a few times. J is TRBJ2-7 and V is TRBV11-2; 7 nucleotides align to TRBD1. Germline V gene data show CDR1 as SGHAT and CDR2 as FQNNGV. The length of the CDR3 is 17 residues. The V gene end was trimmed by 5 bases and the J gene end by 3 bases; junction bases not matched to a gene: 16. CDR3 region: CASSIRTGANALYEQYV. The CDR3 DNA follows: TGTGCCAGCAGCATCCGAACAGGGGCCAACGCTCTCTACGAGCAGTACGTC.

V is TRBV3-1 and J is TRBJ1-2; no clear D. V dropped 1 base and J dropped 1 base, with 7 bases sitting between them. The CDR3 is made up of 14 amino acids. Germline CDR1 reads LGHDT; CDR2 reads YNNKEL (reference sequence). This chain's CDR3 is CASSQVGSNYGYTF. The CDR3 nucleotides read TGTGCCAGCAGCCAAGTCGGCAGTAACTATGGCTACACCTTC.

The rearrangement links TRBV6-5 to TRBJ1-4; D uncertain. Per germline, CDR1 MNHEY and CDR2 SVGAGI. The CDR3 is 16 amino acids. V was clipped by 1 base and J by 2 bases, with 11 bases between them. CDR3 protein: CASSYLMRATNEKLFF. The CDR3 DNA is TGTGCCAGCAGTTACTTGATGAGGGCGACTAATGAAAAACTGTTTTTT.

This clonotype showed up just a few times. This chain joins TRBV4-1 and TRBJ2-5; D unclear. The V gene's germline CDR1 is MGHRA and CDR2 YSYEKL. This CDR3 is built from 16 residues. The germline V and J ends were trimmed by 0 bases and 4 bases, with 15 bases remaining between them. CDR3 sequence reads: CASSQERLGLGETQYF. The DNA of the CDR3 is TGCGCCAGCAGCCAAGAAAGGCTAGGCCTTGGAGAGACCCAGTACTTC.

The gene calls are TRBV6-5 and TRBJ1-5; D call uncertain. This CDR3 has 13 residues. CDR1 is MNHEY, CDR2 SVGAGI, per germline. V was pared by 2 bases and J by 6 bases, with 8 bases between. CDR3: CASSYRAAQPQHF. CDR3 bases: TGTGCCAGCAGTTACCGGGCAGCTCAGCCCCAGCATTTT.

This clonotype was detected only a few times. The J gene is TRBJ1-5, the V gene TRBV19, with 7 bases that match TRBD1. The CDR3 is 15 residues long. V trimming: 5 bases; J trimming: 6 bases; junction bases outside the gene matches: 10. Germline V CDR1 and CDR2: LNHDA, SQIVND (reference sequence). CDR3 sequence reads: CASSPLTGAVQPQHF. DNA of the CDR3: TGTGCCAGTAGTCCCCTAACAGGGGCGGTTCAGCCCCAGCATTTT.

This clonotype has only a few counts. The chain recombines TRBV12-3 or TRBV12-4 with TRBJ2-5, with D tentatively TRBD2 (6 bases). The V end was cut by 5 bases, the J end by 2 bases, with 18 bases between. CDR3 length: 16 amino acids. The CDR3 loop is CASSTYSGVIQETQYF. CDR3 bases: TGTGCCAGCAGTACCTATTCGGGGGTAATACAAGAGACCCAGTACTTC.

V is TRBV7-9 and J is TRBJ1-1; D call uncertain. Trimming removed 2 bases from V and 7 bases from J, with 8 bases in between. The CDR3 has 12 amino acids. From germline, CDR1 is SEHNR and CDR2 FQNEAQ (reference sequence). The CDR3 reads CASSLITDEAFF. The CDR3 DNA reads as TGTGCCAGCAGCTTAATTACGGATGAAGCTTTCTTT.

This clonotype was seen only a few times. The chain carries TRBV10-3 and TRBJ2-3; D possibly corresponds to TRBD1 (6 bases). With 10 bases removed from V and 3 bases from J, the gap between germline ends came to 8 bases. The CDR3 spans 11 residues. CDR1 and CDR2 (germline): ENHRY, SYGVKD. The CDR3 nucleotides read TGTGCCAACAGGGATACAGATACGCAGTATTTT. Translated: CANRDTDTQYF.

The chain recombines TRBV6-2 or TRBV6-3 with TRBJ2-7; no firm D call. Trimming took off 5 bases at V and 7 bases at J, with 12 bases between the two ends. This CDR3 region has 12 residues. Germline assignment: CDR1 MNHEY and CDR2 SVGEGT. CDR3 region: CASSQQPREQYV. As DNA, the CDR3 is TGTGCCAGCAGTCAACAGCCTAGGGAGCAGTACGTC.

The chain uses TRBV27 and TRBJ1-1; D unclear. With 6 bases removed from V and 1 base from J, the gap between germline ends came to 9 bases. The CDR3 loop spans 13 amino acids. Germline loops: CDR1 MNHEY, CDR2 SMNVEV (reference sequence). CDR3 sequence: CASRVRTNTEAFF. In DNA, the CDR3 is TGTGCCAGCAGGGTCAGGACGAACACTGAAGCTTTCTTT.

The V call is TRBV27, the J call TRBJ1-6; 8 bases are shared with TRBD1. Trimming cost V 6 bases and J 9 bases; bases outside gene matches: 13. Germline-derived CDR1 and CDR2 are MNHEY and SMNVEV (reference sequence). This CDR3 has 16 amino acids. CDR3 sequence reads: CASRLQGAMEGSPLHF. The CDR3 nucleotides are TGTGCCAGCAGGCTCCAGGGGGCCATGGAGGGTTCACCCCTCCACTTT.